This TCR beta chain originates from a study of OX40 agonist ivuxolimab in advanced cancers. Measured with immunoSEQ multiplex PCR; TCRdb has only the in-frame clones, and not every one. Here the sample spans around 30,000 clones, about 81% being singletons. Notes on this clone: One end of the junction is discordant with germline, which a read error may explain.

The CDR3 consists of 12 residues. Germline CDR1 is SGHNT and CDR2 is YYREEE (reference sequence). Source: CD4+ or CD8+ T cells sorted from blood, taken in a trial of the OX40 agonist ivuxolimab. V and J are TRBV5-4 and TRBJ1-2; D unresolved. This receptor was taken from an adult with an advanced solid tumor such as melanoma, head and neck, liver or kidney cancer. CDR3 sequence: CASSQGNYGYTF. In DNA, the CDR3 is TGCGCCAGCAGCCAAGGGAACTATGGCTACACCTTC.